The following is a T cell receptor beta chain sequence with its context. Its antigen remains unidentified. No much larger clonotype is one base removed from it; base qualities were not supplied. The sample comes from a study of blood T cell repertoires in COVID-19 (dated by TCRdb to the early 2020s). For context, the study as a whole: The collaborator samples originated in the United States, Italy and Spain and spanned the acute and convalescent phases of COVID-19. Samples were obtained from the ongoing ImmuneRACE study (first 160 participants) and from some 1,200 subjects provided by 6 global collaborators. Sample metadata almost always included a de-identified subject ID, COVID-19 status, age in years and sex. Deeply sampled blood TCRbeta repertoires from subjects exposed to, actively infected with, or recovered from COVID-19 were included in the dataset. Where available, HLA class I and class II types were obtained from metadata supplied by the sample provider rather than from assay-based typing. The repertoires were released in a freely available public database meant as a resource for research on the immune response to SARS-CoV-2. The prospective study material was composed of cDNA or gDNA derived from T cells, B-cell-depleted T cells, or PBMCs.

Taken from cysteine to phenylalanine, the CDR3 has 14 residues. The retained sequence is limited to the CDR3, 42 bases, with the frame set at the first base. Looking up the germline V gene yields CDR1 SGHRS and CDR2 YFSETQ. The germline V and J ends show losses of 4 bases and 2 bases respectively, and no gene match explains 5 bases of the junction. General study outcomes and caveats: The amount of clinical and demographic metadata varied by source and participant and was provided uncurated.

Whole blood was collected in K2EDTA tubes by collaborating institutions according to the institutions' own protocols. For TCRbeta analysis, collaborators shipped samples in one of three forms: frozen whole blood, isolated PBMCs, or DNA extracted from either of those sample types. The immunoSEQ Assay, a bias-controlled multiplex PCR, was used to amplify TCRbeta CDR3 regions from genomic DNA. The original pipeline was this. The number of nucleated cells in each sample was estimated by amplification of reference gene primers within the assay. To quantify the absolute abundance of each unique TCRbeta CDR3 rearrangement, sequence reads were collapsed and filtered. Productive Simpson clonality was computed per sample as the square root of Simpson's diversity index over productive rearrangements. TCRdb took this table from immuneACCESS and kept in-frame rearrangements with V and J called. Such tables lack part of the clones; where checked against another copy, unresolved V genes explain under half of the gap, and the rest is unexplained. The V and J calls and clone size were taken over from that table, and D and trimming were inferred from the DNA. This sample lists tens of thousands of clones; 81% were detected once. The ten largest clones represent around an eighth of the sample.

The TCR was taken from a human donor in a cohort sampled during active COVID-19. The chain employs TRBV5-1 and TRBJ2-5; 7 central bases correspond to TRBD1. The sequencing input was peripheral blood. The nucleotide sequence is TGCGCCAGCAGCCAGGGGGACAGTCAAGAGACCCAGTACTTC. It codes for CASSQGDSQETQYF.